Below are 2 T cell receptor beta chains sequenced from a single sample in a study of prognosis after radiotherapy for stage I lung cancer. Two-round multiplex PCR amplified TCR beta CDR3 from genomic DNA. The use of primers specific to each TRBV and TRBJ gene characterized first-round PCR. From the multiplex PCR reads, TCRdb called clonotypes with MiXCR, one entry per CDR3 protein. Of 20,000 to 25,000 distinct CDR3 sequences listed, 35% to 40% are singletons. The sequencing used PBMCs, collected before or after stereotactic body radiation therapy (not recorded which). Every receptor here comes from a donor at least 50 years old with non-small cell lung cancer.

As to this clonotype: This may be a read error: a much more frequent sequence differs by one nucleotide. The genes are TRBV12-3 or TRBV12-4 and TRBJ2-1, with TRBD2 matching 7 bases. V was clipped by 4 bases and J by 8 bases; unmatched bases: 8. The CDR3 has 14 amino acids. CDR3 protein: CASSSLAVLYEQFF. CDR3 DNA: TGTGCCAGCAGTTCGCTAGCGGTACTGTATGAGCAGTTCTTC.

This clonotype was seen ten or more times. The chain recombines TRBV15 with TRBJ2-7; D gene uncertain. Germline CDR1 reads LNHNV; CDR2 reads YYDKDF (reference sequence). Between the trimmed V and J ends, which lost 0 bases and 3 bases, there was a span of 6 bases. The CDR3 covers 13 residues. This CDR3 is CATSREPRYEQYF. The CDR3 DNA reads TGTGCCACCAGCAGAGAACCTCGCTACGAGCAGTACTTC. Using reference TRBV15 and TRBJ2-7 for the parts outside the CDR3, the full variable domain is DAMVIQNPRYQVTQFGKPVTLSCSQTLNHNVMYWYQQKSSQAPKLLFHYYDKDFNNEADTPDNFQSRRPNTSFCFLDIRSPGLGDTAMYLCATSREPRYEQYFGPGTRLTVT.